These 28 T cell receptor beta chains share one sample of origin, sequenced in a study of blood T cell repertoires in COVID-19 (dated by TCRdb to the early 2020s). Receptor amplification or capture employed the immunoSEQ multiplex PCR assay. This is the immuneACCESS table as TCRdb keeps it, with only in-frame sequences that have V and J called. A part of the clones is gone; compared with another copy, unresolved V genes explain less than half, and the rest is unexplained. Across this sample there are approximately 150,000 clones, with around 90% seen only once. The ten largest clones represent approximately 1.8% of the sample. Specimen: peripheral blood. Every receptor here comes from a man between 65 and 85 years old with acute or convalescent COVID-19.

The CDR3 DNA reads TGCAGCGTTGAAGGGCTAGCGAGCTACGAGCAGTACTTC. It translates to CSVEGLASYEQYF. V usage is TRBV29-1 and J usage is TRBJ2-7, with a weak D call TRBD2 (6 bases). The germline gives CDR1 SQVTM, CDR2 ANQGSEA. The length of the CDR3 is 13 residues. V lost 1 base and J lost 3, with 10 bases in between.

The J gene is TRBJ2-7, the V gene TRBV29-1; 11 bases agree with TRBD2. With 4 bases clipped from V and 4 bases from J, the junction kept 6 bases outside the gene matches. The CDR3 is made up of 14 amino acids. Germline assignment: CDR1 SQVTM and CDR2 ANQGSEA. Here the CDR3 DNA reads TGCAGCGTTGCAGTAGCGGGAGGGCCGTACGAGCAGTACTTC. It encodes CSVAVAGGPYEQYF.

V usage is TRBV30 and J usage is TRBJ1-5, with 9 bases lining up with TRBD1. Per germline, CDR1 GTSNPN and CDR2 SVGIG (reference sequence). The CDR3 sequence is 15 residues long. V was clipped by 6 bases and J by 7 bases; unmatched bases: 13. DNA for the CDR3: TGTGCCTGCCATTCAGGGACAGGGTTGGGGCAGCCCCAGCATTTT. Protein sequence: CACHSGTGLGQPQHF.

The genes are TRBV24-1 and TRBJ1-3, with D possibly being TRBD1 (6 bases). V was cut by 6 bases and J by 0 bases, with 14 bases left in between. This CDR3 is built from 16 residues. Germline CDR1 and CDR2: KGHDR and SFDVKD. CDR3 sequence: CATSPSRDNSGNTIYF. For the CDR3, the DNA is TGTGCCACCAGTCCTTCCCGGGACAACTCTGGAAACACCATATATTTT.

J is TRBJ2-7 and V is TRBV6-5; 12 bases align to TRBD2. With V trimmed by 10 bases and J by 1 base, 5 bases remained unmatched. CDR1 and CDR2 (germline): MNHEY, SVGAGI. The CDR3 has 14 residues. For the CDR3, the DNA is TGTGCCACCCAACTAGCGGGGGGATCCTACGAGCAGTACTTC. Translation: CATQLAGGSYEQYF.

The chain combines TRBV7-9 with TRBJ1-2, with D unclear. The CDR3 runs to 14 residues. Trimming took off 5 bases at V and 7 bases at J, with 17 bases between the two ends. CDR1 and CDR2 from the germline V gene are SEHNR and FQNEAQ (reference sequence). The CDR3 DNA follows: TGTGCCAGCAGCCCGGGTACGTCGGGTGGTGGCTACACCTTC. It encodes CASSPGTSGGGYTF.

This chain uses TRBV12-3 or TRBV12-4 with TRBJ1-2, with TRBD1 as a possible D gene (6 bases). The CDR3 runs 11 residues. Trimming took 2 bases from V and 8 from J, leaving 6 bases between them. The CDR3 loop reads CASSLQGGYTF. In DNA form, the CDR3 reads TGTGCCAGCAGTTTACAGGGGGGCTACACCTTC.

The rearrangement uses TRBV27 and TRBJ2-7; 7 bases agree with TRBD1. Germline assignment: CDR1 MNHEY and CDR2 SMNVEV (reference sequence). With 6 bases clipped from V and 0 bases from J, the junction kept 11 bases outside the gene matches. The CDR3 totals 16 residues. CDR3 nucleotide sequence: TGTGCCAGCAGACGCGATAACAGGGGAAGCTCCTACGAGCAGTACTTC. Translation: CASRRDNRGSSYEQYF.

This clone was seen a single time. The CDR3 DNA is TGTGCCAGCAGTTTTCAGACTCTCCGGCGCACTGAAGCTTTCTTT. Translated: CASSFQTLRRTEAFF. J is TRBJ1-1 and V is TRBV28, with D unclear. Germline V gene lookup returns CDR1 MDHEN and CDR2 SYDVKM. CDR3 length: 15 residues. The V end lost 3 bases, the J end lost 4 bases, and 15 bases lay between the germline ends. The full variable domain, with the rest looked up from reference TRBV28 and TRBJ1-1, is DVKVTQSSRYLVKRTGEKVFLECVQDMDHENMFWYRQDPGLGLRLIYFSYDVKMKEKGDIPEGYSVSREKKERFSLILESASTNQTSMYLCASSFQTLRRTEAFFGQGTRLTVV.

CDR3 sequence: CASSLVTGQETQYF. The CDR3 nucleotides are TGTGCCAGCAGCTTGGTAACCGGCCAAGAGACCCAGTACTTC. The gene calls are TRBV5-5 and TRBJ2-5; D is ambiguous. CDR3 length: 14 amino acids. The germline V gene encodes CDR1 SGHKS and CDR2 YYEKEE (reference sequence). V was pared by 0 bases and J by 1 base, with 7 bases between.

The chain employs TRBV3-1 (or the pseudogene TRBV3-2) and TRBJ1-1; D ambiguous. The CDR3 totals 12 residues. Trimming cost V 1 base and J 6 bases, with 6 bases left between them. CDR1 and CDR2 (germline): LGHDT, YNNKEL (reference sequence). CDR3 protein: CASSQVAAEAFF. The CDR3, as DNA: TGTGCCAGCAGCCAAGTGGCGGCTGAAGCTTTCTTT.

The chain employs TRBV5-4 and TRBJ2-7; 9 positions agree with TRBD2. This CDR3 comprises 16 residues. Germline CDR1 SGHNT, CDR2 YYREEE (reference sequence). The J segment lost 7 bases and the V segment lost 0 bases, leaving 11 bases of the junction unmatched. CDR3 in amino acids: CASSLGLAGVTREQYF. The DNA of the CDR3 is TGTGCCAGCAGCTTGGGGTTAGCGGGAGTTACTCGAGAGCAGTACTTC.

The chain couples TRBV30 to TRBJ2-3; TRBD2 agrees at 8 bases. Trimming cost V 2 bases and J 4 bases; bases outside gene matches: 5. Germline lookup yields CDR1 GTSNPN and CDR2 SVGIG (reference sequence). The CDR3 spans 14 residues. CDR3 residues: CAWSRGGEADTQYF. CDR3 sequence (DNA): TGTGCCTGGAGTCGGGGGGGGGAGGCAGATACGCAGTATTTT.

The rearrangement joins TRBV6-5 to TRBJ1-1; TRBD1 aligns across 8 bases. From germline, CDR1 is MNHEY and CDR2 SVGAGI. The CDR3 length is 16 residues. Germline trimming cut 0 bases from V and 0 bases from J; bases unmatched to any gene: 3. Here the CDR3 reads CASSYSNRGVNTEAFF. The CDR3 nucleotides are TGTGCCAGCAGTTACTCCAACAGGGGGGTGAACACTGAAGCTTTCTTT.

The chain links TRBV19 to TRBJ2-7, with 9 bases lining up with TRBD2. The CDR3 length is 15 residues. Unmatched junction bases numbered 6, after V lost 6 bases and J lost 0 bases. The germline gives CDR1 LNHDA, CDR2 SQIVND (reference sequence). The chain's CDR3 is CASRLAGHSSYEQYF. CDR3 coding DNA: TGTGCCAGTAGACTAGCGGGTCACAGCTCCTACGAGCAGTACTTC.

The chain uses TRBV18 and TRBJ2-7, with 11 bases identical to TRBD1. CDR1 and CDR2 (germline): KGHSH, LQKENI. After removal of 6 bases from V and 2 bases from J, the junction contained 6 bases not matched to a gene. This CDR3 contains 15 residues. The CDR3 spells CASSGGTGGTYEQYF. CDR3 nucleotides: TGTGCCAGCTCGGGGGGGACAGGGGGAACCTACGAGCAGTACTTC.

CDR3: CSVERTSGTYNEQFF. The CDR3, as DNA: TGCAGCGTTGAACGGACTAGCGGAACCTACAATGAGCAGTTCTTC. V is TRBV29-1 and J is TRBJ2-1; TRBD2 matches at 10 bases. Germline values: CDR1 SQVTM, CDR2 ANQGSEA. The V segment lost 2 bases and the J segment 2 bases; nucleotides outside the gene matches: 3. The CDR3 has 15 amino acids.

The chain links TRBV4-1 to TRBJ1-1, with TRBD1 matching 7 bases. Germline V gene data show CDR1 as MGHRA and CDR2 as YSYEKL. The V and J ends lost 4 bases and 5 bases, in that order; junction bases with no gene match: 13. This CDR3 is 16 amino acids long. The CDR3 DNA follows: TGCGCCAGCAGCCCTCGCAGGGGGGAAGGGAAGACTGAAGCTTTCTTT. It specifies CASSPRRGEGKTEAFF.

The chain couples TRBV6-2 or TRBV6-3 to TRBJ2-2, with D maybe TRBD1 (5 bases). V was pared by 4 bases and J by 2 bases, with 14 bases between. Germline loops: CDR1 MNHEY, CDR2 SVGEGT. CDR3 length equals 16 residues. The CDR3 region has the DNA TGTGCCAGCAGTTCCCTCGGTAGGGGCAACACCGGGGAGCTGTTTTTT. The encoded protein is CASSSLGRGNTGELFF.

V gene TRBV24-1 combines with J gene TRBJ1-1; the D gene is possibly TRBD1 (6 bases). CDR3 length: 14 amino acids. From germline, CDR1 is KGHDR and CDR2 SFDVKD. Trimming cost V 8 bases and J 1 base, with 13 bases left between them. DNA of the CDR3: TGTGCCACCAAGCGACAGGCCTCGAACACTGAAGCTTTCTTT. Translated: CATKRQASNTEAFF.

The rearrangement uses TRBV7-3 and TRBJ1-3; 9 bases are a match to TRBD1. CDR1 is SGHTA and CDR2 is FQGTGA in the germline V gene. The CDR3 has 17 residues. Trimming took 4 bases from V and 3 from J; bases not matched to a gene: 10. CDR3 region: CASSSLPGTGSGNTIYF. CDR3 nucleotide sequence: TGTGCCAGCAGCTCCCTGCCGGGGACAGGGAGTGGAAACACCATATATTTT.

The V call is TRBV5-1, the J call TRBJ1-1; the match to TRBD1 covers 7 bases. The CDR3 consists of 14 residues. Germline lookup yields CDR1 SGHRS and CDR2 YFSETQ. V lost 5 bases, J lost 1 base, and 5 bases stayed unmatched. CDR3 loop: CASREGGWNTEAFF. The CDR3 DNA reads TGCGCCAGCAGAGAAGGGGGCTGGAACACTGAAGCTTTCTTT.

CDR3 region: CASSPGPGRVEAFF. CDR3 coding DNA: TGTGCCAGCAGCCCCGGACCGGGAAGGGTTGAAGCTTTCTTT. The V gene is TRBV3-1 (or the pseudogene TRBV3-2), the J gene TRBJ1-1; unclear D gene. CDR1 is LGHDT, CDR2 YNNKEL, per germline (reference sequence). The CDR3 covers 14 residues. The V end lost 4 bases, the J end lost 7 bases, and 16 bases lay between the germline ends.

This rearrangement joins TRBV28 to TRBJ2-5; 11 bases are a match to TRBD1. With 2 bases clipped from V and 3 bases from J, the junction kept 8 bases outside the gene matches. Germline V gene data show CDR1 as MDHEN and CDR2 as SYDVKM. CDR3 size: 17 residues. DNA of the CDR3: TGTGCCAGCAGTTTACTCCCGGGGACAGGGGGGAAAGAGACCCAGTACTTC. This codes for CASSLLPGTGGKETQYF. Looking up the rest from reference TRBV28 and TRBJ2-5 gives the full variable domain: DVKVTQSSRYLVKRTGEKVFLECVQDMDHENMFWYRQDPGLGLRLIYFSYDVKMKEKGDIPEGYSVSREKKERFSLILESASTNQTSMYLCASSLLPGTGGKETQYFGPGTRLLVL.

The chain has TRBV6-5 and TRBJ2-1; D unresolved. The V end was cut by 2 bases, the J end by 8 bases, with 7 bases between. Germline CDR1 reads MNHEY; CDR2 reads SVGAGI. The CDR3 has 12 residues. CDR3 coding DNA: TGTGCCAGCAGTTACCCGGGTGATGAGCAGTTCTTC. Translated, it gives CASSYPGDEQFF.

CDR3 protein: CASSLYRGLGGYTF. Here the CDR3 DNA reads TGTGCCAGCAGTCTTTACAGGGGGCTCGGTGGCTACACCTTC. The chain is built from TRBV27 and TRBJ1-2, with 9 bases fitting TRBD1. From germline, CDR1 is MNHEY and CDR2 SMNVEV (reference sequence). CDR3 size: 14 residues. V shed 5 bases and J 7 bases; nucleotides not matched to a gene: 8.

The chain has TRBV28 and TRBJ2-6; 10 bases are a match to TRBD2. Germline V gene data show CDR1 as MDHEN and CDR2 as SYDVKM. This CDR3 has 19 amino acids. V trimming: 4 bases; J trimming: 1 base; junction bases outside the gene matches: 10. This chain's CDR3 is CASSSPGLAFSSGANVLTF. CDR3 in DNA: TGTGCCAGCAGTTCCCCGGGACTAGCGTTTTCTTCTGGGGCCAACGTCCTGACTTTC.

The chain combines TRBV18 with TRBJ1-4; TRBD1 is a possible D gene (6 bases). The CDR3 contains 15 residues. V was trimmed by 4 bases and J by 1 base, leaving 10 bases between them. CDR1 is KGHSH and CDR2 is LQKENI in the germline V gene. CDR3 DNA: TGTGCCAGCTCACTTAACAGGGTAACTAATGAAAAACTGTTTTTT. As protein: CASSLNRVTNEKLFF.